This T cell receptor beta chain was retrieved from a study of T cell repertoires in cytomegalovirus infection. V was trimmed by 3 bases and J by 3 bases, leaving 13 bases between them. The CDR3 sequence is 15 residues long. In germline, CDR1 is SGHAT, CDR2 FQNNGV. Comment on this clonotype: What it binds is not known.

TCRdb used MiXCR to reprocess the reads, holding one entry per CDR3 protein. The top ten hold 55% to 70% of the sample, which has 230,000 or so distinct CDR3 sequences, 35% to 40% seen once. Sequenced material: CD8+ T cells from cultured PBMCs, taken from culture after CMV antigen stimulation. The chain combines TRBV11-2 with TRBJ2-3; D tentatively fits TRBD1 or TRBD2 (7 bases each). This clonotype originated in a human donor in good health (CMV status not recorded). Some clones in this sample may be carry-over from other donors' samples. CDR3 in amino acids: CASSFVRGGTDTQYF. The DNA of the CDR3 is TGTGCCAGCAGCTTTGTCAGGGGGGGGACAGATACGCAGTATTTT.